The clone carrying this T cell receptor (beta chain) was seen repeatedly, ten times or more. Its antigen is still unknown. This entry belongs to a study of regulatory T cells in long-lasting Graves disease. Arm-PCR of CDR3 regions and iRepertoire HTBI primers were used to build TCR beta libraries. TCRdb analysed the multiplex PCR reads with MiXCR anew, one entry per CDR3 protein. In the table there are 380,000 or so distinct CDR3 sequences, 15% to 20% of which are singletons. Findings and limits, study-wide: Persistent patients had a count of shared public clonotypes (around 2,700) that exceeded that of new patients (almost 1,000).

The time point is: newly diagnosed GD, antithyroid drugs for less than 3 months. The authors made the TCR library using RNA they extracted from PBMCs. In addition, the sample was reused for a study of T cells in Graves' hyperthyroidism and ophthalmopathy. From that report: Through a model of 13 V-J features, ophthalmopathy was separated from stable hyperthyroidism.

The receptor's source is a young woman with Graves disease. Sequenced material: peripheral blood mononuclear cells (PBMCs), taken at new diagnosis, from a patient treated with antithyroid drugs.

The CDR3 spells CASSPFLTGGTDTQYF. As DNA, the CDR3 is TGTGCCAGCAGCCCGTTTCTGACAGGGGGCACAGATACGCAGTATTTT. This chain links TRBV16 with TRBJ2-3; 8 bases fit TRBD1. Germline V CDR1 and CDR2: KGHSY, FQNENV. Trimming took 4 bases from V and 1 from J; bases not matched to a gene: 7. The CDR3 consists of 16 residues.